Shown below are 21 T cell receptor beta chains from a single sample sequenced in a study of cytomegalovirus exposure and HLA in healthy donors. 13 Jbeta primers and 60 Vbeta primers were used for the PCR. Libraries were prepared by immunoSEQ multiplex PCR; TCRdb keeps only in-frame clonotypes and omits some of them. The sample contains about 130,000 clones, over 50% of which appear only once. The sequenced material came from PBMCs. The source of these receptors is a human donor in good health.

The chain carries TRBV21-1 and TRBJ2-7; the D call TRBD1 from the table was never checked on the DNA. TRBV21-1 is an annotated pseudogene. This CDR3 comprises 15 residues. As DNA, the CDR3 is TGTGCCAGCAGCAAGACAACGACAGAACCCTACGAGCAGTACTTC. This sequence encodes CASSKTTTEPYEQYF.

In DNA form, the CDR3 reads TGTGCCATCAGTGAAAACGGTTTACACCGGGACAATGAGCAGTTCTTC. Translating gives CAISENGLHRDNEQFF. The chain joins TRBV10-3 to TRBJ2-1; D is unclear. The germline CDR1 and CDR2 sequences are ENHRY and SYGVKD. Between the trimmed V and J ends, which lost 3 bases and 5 bases, there was a span of 17 bases. The CDR3 consists of 16 residues.

A few counts support this clone. This sequence joins TRBV7-6 and TRBJ1-5, with TRBD1 matching over 9 bases. V was clipped by 5 bases and J by 5 bases; unmatched bases: 10. CDR1 SGHVS and CDR2 FNYEAQ come from the germline V gene. CDR3 length: 16 amino acids. CDR3 coding DNA: TGTGCCAGCAGCCCACAGGACAGGGGAGTGGATCAGCCCCAGCATTTT. Translation: CASSPQDRGVDQPQHF.

This sequence joins TRBV27 and TRBJ1-5; a possible D gene is TRBD1 (5 bases). The length of the CDR3 is 18 residues. The germline gives CDR1 MNHEY, CDR2 SMNVEV (reference sequence). The ends were cut back, 4 bases at V and 1 base at J, with 20 bases in the middle. Here the CDR3 reads CASSSRKDQGTSNQPQHF. CDR3 nucleotides: TGTGCCAGCAGTTCCCGAAAGGACCAGGGAACGAGCAATCAGCCCCAGCATTTT.

The chain recombines TRBV6-5 with TRBJ2-2; tentatively, D is TRBD2 (6 bases). Trimming took 6 bases from V and 7 from J, leaving 6 bases between them. The CDR3 runs 11 residues. Germline CDR1 and CDR2: MNHEY and SVGAGI. CDR3 sequence (DNA): TGTGCCAGCAGGGGGGGCGGGGAGCTGTTTTTT. It encodes CASRGGGELFF.

The V gene is TRBV7-2, the J gene TRBJ1-5; D call uncertain. CDR1 and CDR2 (germline): SGHTA, FQGNSA. The CDR3 spans 12 residues. V shed 5 bases and J shed 4 bases, with 6 bases lying between them. CDR3 coding DNA: TGTGCCAGCAGCCAGAATAATCAGCCCCAGCATTTT. Encoded protein: CASSQNNQPQHF.

The rearrangement uses TRBV19 and TRBJ2-7; the D is unclear. V was trimmed by 0 bases and J by 3 bases, leaving 12 bases between them. The CDR3 is 15 amino acids. CDR1 LNHDA and CDR2 SQIVND come from the germline V gene (reference sequence). The CDR3 sequence: CASSIDAEPGYEQYF. DNA for the CDR3: TGTGCCAGTAGTATAGACGCGGAGCCGGGCTACGAGCAGTACTTC.

V gene TRBV5-1 combines with J gene TRBJ2-2, with D uncertain. Trimming stripped 1 base from V and 5 bases from J, with 6 bases between. Germline V gene data show CDR1 as SGHRS and CDR2 as YFSETQ. There are 13 residues in the CDR3. CDR3 protein: CASSLPRTGELFF. The DNA for the CDR3 is TGCGCCAGCAGCTTGCCCAGAACCGGGGAGCTGTTTTTT.

The rearrangement uses TRBV15 and TRBJ1-5; no clear D. Trimming shortened V by 8 bases and J by 5 bases, and 13 bases separated the two germline ends. The V gene's germline CDR1 is LNHNV and CDR2 YYDKDF (reference sequence). The CDR3 length is 13 residues. Written as DNA, the CDR3 is TGTGCCACCCAAGCCACGAGGGATCAGCCCCAGCATTTT. It encodes CATQATRDQPQHF.

The J gene is TRBJ1-5, the V gene TRBV28, with TRBD1 identical over 7 bases. The CDR3 contains 15 residues. Trimming took 2 bases from V and 4 from J; bases not matched to a gene: 5. Germline-derived CDR1 and CDR2 are MDHEN and SYDVKM. CDR3 loop: CASSLLDRQNQPQHF. In DNA, the CDR3 is TGTGCCAGCAGTTTACTGGACAGGCAGAATCAGCCCCAGCATTTT.

The rearrangement joins TRBV6-5 to TRBJ1-3; no clear D. Per germline, CDR1 MNHEY and CDR2 SVGAGI. V was shortened by 8 bases and J by 4 bases, with 9 bases between the two germline ends. The CDR3 is made up of 12 amino acids. The CDR3 nucleotides read TGTGCCAGCTTACCGGGGGGAAACACCATATATTTT. Its protein is CASLPGGNTIYF.

The rearrangement uses TRBV14 and TRBJ2-7; maybe TRBD2 (7 bases). Germline-derived CDR1 and CDR2 are SGHDN and FVKESK. V shed 6 bases and J shed 2 bases, with 17 bases lying between them. The CDR3 sequence is 15 residues long. CDR3 in DNA: TGTGCCAGCAGTTACACCGGGGGGCGCCCCTACGAGCAGTACTTC. This sequence encodes CASSYTGGRPYEQYF.

V and J are TRBV6-1 and TRBJ2-5; TRBD2 aligns across 7 bases. This CDR3 is 16 amino acids long. The germline CDR1 and CDR2 sequences are MNHNS and SASEGT. The ends lost 2 bases at V and 5 bases at J; junction bases unmatched: 11. CDR3 nucleotide sequence: TGTGCCAGCAGTGAAAGACCTACTAGCGTAGGTGAGACCCAGTACTTC. As protein: CASSERPTSVGETQYF.

V is TRBV11-3 and J is TRBJ2-3; maybe TRBD1 (8 bases). The CDR3 has 15 residues. Trimming took off 5 bases at V and 8 bases at J, with 20 bases between the two ends. Per germline, CDR1 SGHNT and CDR2 YENEEA. CDR3 nucleotide sequence: TGTGCCAGCAGCCCCCGGGGGGCCAGGGGGCCTACGCAGTATTTT. The encoded protein is CASSPRGARGPTQYF.

The rearrangement links TRBV5-1 to TRBJ2-2; maybe TRBD1 (6 bases). CDR1 is SGHRS, CDR2 YFSETQ, per germline. V gave up 1 base and J gave up 6 bases, with 10 bases separating them. CDR3 size: 14 residues. For the CDR3, the DNA is TGCGCCAGCAGCTTGAGGAGACAGGCCGGGGAGCTGTTTTTT. This codes for CASSLRRQAGELFF.

The V call is TRBV11-3, the J call TRBJ2-7; weak D call: TRBD2 (6 bases). V dropped 5 bases and J dropped 0 bases, with 11 bases sitting between them. The germline V gene has CDR1 SGHNT and CDR2 YENEEA. This CDR3 has 14 amino acids. CDR3: CASSRETASYEQYF. The CDR3 DNA sequence: TGTGCCAGCAGCCGGGAGACGGCCTCCTACGAGCAGTACTTC.

The chain carries TRBV14 and TRBJ2-2; TRBD1 aligns across 10 bases. This CDR3 region has 14 residues. CDR1 and CDR2 from the germline V gene are SGHDN and FVKESK. With V trimmed by 4 bases and J by 6 bases, 2 bases remained unmatched. The CDR3 bases are TGTGCCAGCAGCCGGGACAGGGGATCCGGGGAGCTGTTTTTT. It encodes CASSRDRGSGELFF.

The chain combines TRBV9 with TRBJ2-1; D is undetermined. V dropped 3 bases and J dropped 2 bases, with 12 bases sitting between them. Germline assignment: CDR1 SGDLS and CDR2 YYNGEE. This CDR3 spans 15 amino acids. The CDR3 DNA follows: TGTGCCAGCAGCGCTACCGGGTCGGCCTACAATGAGCAGTTCTTC. The encoded protein is CASSATGSAYNEQFF.

The CDR3 DNA follows: TGCGCCAGCGGGGGAGGGACAGGAGGTACGCATGAAAAACTGTTTTTT. Its protein product is CASGGGTGGTHEKLFF. The rearrangement links TRBV5-1 to TRBJ1-4; the match to TRBD1 covers 8 bases. V was clipped by 7 bases and J by 6 bases; unmatched bases: 14. Per the germline V gene, CDR1 is SGHRS and CDR2 is YFSETQ. The CDR3 covers 16 residues.

This clone was counted a few times. The rearrangement uses TRBV19 and TRBJ2-5; 10 bases align to TRBD1. The V segment lost 6 bases and the J segment 2 bases; nucleotides outside the gene matches: 6. Per germline, CDR1 LNHDA and CDR2 SQIVND (reference sequence). The CDR3 is 15 amino acids. As DNA, the CDR3 is TGTGCCAGTAGGGCTCGGACAGGGGGTCAAGAGACCCAGTACTTC. This translates into CASRARTGGQETQYF. The whole variable domain, filled in from reference TRBV19 and TRBJ2-5, reads DGGITQSPKYLFRKEGQNVTLSCEQNLNHDAMYWYRQDPGQGLRLIYYSQIVNDFQKGDIAEGYSVSREKKESFPLTVTSAQKNPTAFYLCASRARTGGQETQYFGPGTRLLVL.

This chain joins TRBV6-1 and TRBJ1-2; TRBD1 matches at 8 bases. Germline lookup yields CDR1 MNHNS and CDR2 SASEGT. The CDR3 contains 15 residues. V was clipped by 10 bases and J by 5 bases; unmatched bases: 15. The CDR3 DNA reads TGTGCCACCATACCCCAGGACAGGGTGGAATATGGCTACACCTTC. Translated, it gives CATIPQDRVEYGYTF.